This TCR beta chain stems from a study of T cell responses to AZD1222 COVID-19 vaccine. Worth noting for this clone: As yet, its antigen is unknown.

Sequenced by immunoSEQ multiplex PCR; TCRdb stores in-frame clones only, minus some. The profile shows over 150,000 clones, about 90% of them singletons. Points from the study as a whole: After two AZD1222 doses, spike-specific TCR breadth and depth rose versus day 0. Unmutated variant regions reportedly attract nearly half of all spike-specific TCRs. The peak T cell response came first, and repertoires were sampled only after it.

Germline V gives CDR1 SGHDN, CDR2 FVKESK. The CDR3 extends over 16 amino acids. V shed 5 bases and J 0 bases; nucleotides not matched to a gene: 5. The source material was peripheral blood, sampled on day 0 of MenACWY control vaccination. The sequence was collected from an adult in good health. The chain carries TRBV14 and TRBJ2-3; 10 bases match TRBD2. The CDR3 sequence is CASSVGLAASTDTQYF. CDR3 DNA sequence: TGTGCCAGCAGCGTCGGACTAGCGGCAAGCACAGATACGCAGTATTTT.